The 28 T cell receptor beta chains reported below all come from one sample, sequenced in a study of blood T cell repertoires in COVID-19 (dated by TCRdb to about 2020). The protocol used for the library was the immunoSEQ multiplex PCR assay. What TCRdb holds here is the immuneACCESS table cut down to in-frame rearrangements. Part of the clones is not present; checked against another copy, under half of the missing clones reflect an unresolved V gene, and the others are unexplained. The sample has 150,000 to 200,000 clones on record, about nine tenths of them singletons. The top ten constitute 6.5% to 8.5% of the sample. Sequencing was done on a sample of peripheral blood. These receptors were taken from a man aged 35 to 55 with acute or convalescent COVID-19.

This clone has just a few counts. The genes are TRBV18 and TRBJ1-2, with 7 bases aligning to TRBD1. CDR3 length equals 17 residues. Germline V CDR1 and CDR2: KGHSH, LQKENI. The trim removed 3 bases at V and 7 bases at J, leaving 17 bases unmatched. CDR3 sequence: CASSPYLEQGFYGGYTF. The CDR3 nucleotides read TGTGCCAGCTCACCCTATTTGGAACAGGGGTTTTATGGTGGCTACACCTTC.

In its sample, this clone was seen once. The V gene is TRBV6-5, the J gene TRBJ1-4; D is unresolved. Germline values: CDR1 MNHEY, CDR2 SVGAGI. This CDR3 region has 15 residues. Trimming pared 1 base from V and 7 bases from J, leaving 13 bases between. CDR3: CASSYWEGKGEKLFF. Written as DNA, the CDR3 is TGTGCCAGCAGTTACTGGGAGGGTAAGGGTGAAAAACTGTTTTTT.

The J gene is TRBJ2-7, the V gene TRBV6-6; 8 nucleotides align to TRBD2. This CDR3 has 16 amino acids. Germline lookup yields CDR1 MNHNY and CDR2 SVGAGI (reference sequence). The J segment lost 2 bases and the V segment lost 2 bases, leaving 8 bases of the junction unmatched. This chain's CDR3 is CASSYPPGGGTYEQYF. CDR3 DNA sequence: TGTGCCAGCAGTTACCCTCCCGGCGGGGGGACCTACGAGCAGTACTTC.

This chain uses TRBV12-3 or TRBV12-4 with TRBJ1-2; TRBD1 matches at 9 bases. This CDR3 is 12 amino acids long. With V trimmed by 7 bases and J by 8 bases, 5 bases remained unmatched. CDR3 in amino acids: CASNWDRAGYTF. CDR3 nucleotides: TGTGCCAGCAACTGGGACAGGGCGGGCTACACCTTC.

The chain couples TRBV11-2 to TRBJ2-5; TRBD1 agrees at 8 bases. This CDR3 has 14 residues. After removal of 2 bases from V and 2 bases from J, the junction contained 1 base not matched to a gene. Germline values: CDR1 SGHAT, CDR2 FQNNGV. The CDR3 loop is CASSLYRGQETQYF. The CDR3 DNA reads as TGTGCCAGCAGCTTATACAGGGGGCAAGAGACCCAGTACTTC.

The J gene is TRBJ2-3, the V gene TRBV6-1; tentatively, D is TRBD2 (7 bases). The CDR3 sequence is 16 residues long. Trimming shortened V by 2 bases and J by 0 bases, and 12 bases separated the two germline ends. The germline V gene has CDR1 MNHNS and CDR2 SASEGT. The CDR3 DNA reads as TGTGCCAGCAGTGAAATGAGGGGGGGAAGCACAGATACGCAGTATTTT. Its protein product is CASSEMRGGSTDTQYF.

This clone was picked up one time. This rearrangement joins TRBV19 to TRBJ2-5; TRBD1 matches 8 bases. This CDR3 has 15 amino acids. The V and J ends lost 3 bases and 8 bases, in that order; junction bases with no gene match: 11. CDR1 is LNHDA and CDR2 is SQIVND in the germline V gene (reference sequence). In DNA, the CDR3 is TGTGCCAGTAGTATCCAGGGGGCGCAGGTCCCAACCCAGTACTTC. Translation: CASSIQGAQVPTQYF.

This chain connects TRBV27 to TRBJ1-1, with D unresolved. The germline V gene has CDR1 MNHEY and CDR2 SMNVEV (reference sequence). CDR3 size: 12 residues. V gave up 6 bases and J gave up 8 bases, with 13 bases separating them. In DNA form, the CDR3 reads TGTGCCAGCAGGACCGCTGCGGGGGAAGCTTTCTTT. It specifies CASRTAAGEAFF.

The rearrangement joins TRBV4-1 to TRBJ2-1; a weak D match, TRBD1 (5 bases). V lost 6 bases to trimming and J lost 8 bases, with 20 bases between them. The CDR3 is 15 amino acids. Germline loops: CDR1 MGHRA, CDR2 YSYEKL. The chain's CDR3 is CASRLDRILGDEQFF. The CDR3 bases are TGCGCCAGCAGACTTGACAGAATTCTCGGCGATGAGCAGTTCTTC.

The CDR3 reads CASRLDSSAQPQHF. The DNA for the CDR3 is TGTGCCAGCAGGTTAGACAGTTCCGCCCAGCCCCAGCATTTT. The chain is built from TRBV6-5 and TRBJ1-5; a weak D match, TRBD1 (5 bases). This CDR3 contains 14 residues. The V gene's germline CDR1 is MNHEY and CDR2 SVGAGI. V was cut by 6 bases and J by 7 bases, with 16 bases left in between.

V gene TRBV19 combines with J gene TRBJ2-5, with D maybe TRBD2 (6 bases). The CDR3 is 15 residues long. V lost 3 bases and J lost 1, with 12 bases in between. Germline values: CDR1 LNHDA, CDR2 SQIVND (reference sequence). The CDR3 protein is CASSIFEGGQETQYF. In DNA, the CDR3 is TGTGCCAGTAGTATTTTTGAGGGAGGCCAAGAGACCCAGTACTTC.

The genes are TRBV5-4 and TRBJ1-1; a possible D gene is TRBD1 (5 bases). Germline CDR1 SGHNT, CDR2 YYREEE (reference sequence). V was clipped by 0 bases and J by 5 bases, with 11 bases between them. The CDR3 runs 14 residues. CDR3 in amino acids: CASSLVRGKTEAFF. For the CDR3, the DNA is TGTGCCAGCAGCTTGGTTAGGGGCAAGACTGAAGCTTTCTTT.

The chain employs TRBV27 and TRBJ1-2; 9 bases map to TRBD1. Germline lookup yields CDR1 MNHEY and CDR2 SMNVEV (reference sequence). CDR3 size: 16 residues. Unmatched junction bases numbered 5, after V lost 0 bases and J lost 3 bases. CDR3 nucleotide sequence: TGTGCCAGCAGTTTATCAGGACAGGGGACCGACTATGGCTACACCTTC. This gives the protein CASSLSGQGTDYGYTF.

The chain carries TRBV11-2 and TRBJ1-1; possibly TRBD1 for D (5 bases). Trimming removed 5 bases from V and 7 bases from J, with 17 bases in between. Germline CDR1 SGHAT, CDR2 FQNNGV. The CDR3 runs to 14 residues. The CDR3 DNA sequence: TGTGCCAGCAGCCTAGTCCGGGGCGGGGTTGAAGCTTTCTTT. This encodes CASSLVRGGVEAFF.

This rearrangement joins TRBV18 to TRBJ1-4, with 7 bases fitting TRBD1. The junction had 1 base not matched to a gene; V was cut back by 1 base and J by 2 bases. This CDR3 has 15 residues. Germline CDR1 reads KGHSH; CDR2 reads LQKENI. The CDR3 nucleotides read TGTGCCAGCTCACCACAGGGACAGACTAATGAAAAACTGTTTTTT. Translated, it gives CASSPQGQTNEKLFF.

The chain combines TRBV10-3 with TRBJ1-4; D possibly corresponds to TRBD1 (6 bases). Germline CDR1 ENHRY, CDR2 SYGVKD. CDR3 size: 15 residues. V lost 5 bases, J lost 5 bases, and 15 bases lay in between. The CDR3 bases are TGTGCCATCAGTACCACAGGGAATCCAAATGAAAAACTGTTTTTT. Its protein is CAISTTGNPNEKLFF.

This chain uses TRBV27 with TRBJ1-6, with 8 bases lining up with TRBD1. The junction had 17 bases not matched to a gene; V was cut back by 4 bases and J by 9 bases. This CDR3 contains 18 residues. Germline CDR1 is MNHEY and CDR2 is SMNVEV (reference sequence). CDR3 nucleotides: TGTGCCAGCAGTTCCAGGCAGGGGGCAACCCTCCATTTTTCACCCCTCCACTTT. It yields the protein CASSSRQGATLHFSPLHF.

This clone was found a few times. The rearrangement links TRBV10-1 to TRBJ1-5; D remains ambiguous. The CDR3 covers 13 residues. Germline V gives CDR1 WNHNN, CDR2 SYGVQD (reference sequence). V shed 5 bases and J shed 9 bases, with 14 bases lying between them. The CDR3: CASSPRISGPQHF. CDR3 nucleotides: TGCGCCAGCAGTCCCCGAATATCGGGGCCCCAGCATTTT.

The chain links TRBV3-1 (or the pseudogene TRBV3-2) to TRBJ1-1; maybe TRBD1 (5 bases). Germline V gene sequence: CDR1 LGHDT, CDR2 YNNKEL (reference sequence). Trimming took 3 bases from V and 1 from J, leaving 6 bases between them. The CDR3 is 13 amino acids. The CDR3 DNA reads TGTGCCAGCAGCCAGGGGCAGAACACTGAAGCTTTCTTT. Protein product: CASSQGQNTEAFF.

The rearrangement joins TRBV19 to TRBJ1-2; a possible D gene is TRBD1 (6 bases). The CDR3 contains 13 residues. CDR1 and CDR2 (germline): LNHDA, SQIVND (reference sequence). Trimming cost V 5 bases and J 5 bases, with 12 bases left between them. The CDR3, as DNA: TGTGCCAGTAGTCCCGGGACACCTTATGGCTACACCTTC. Translating it yields CASSPGTPYGYTF. Together with reference TRBV19 and TRBJ1-2, the CDR3 gives the full variable domain: DGGITQSPKYLFRKEGQNVTLSCEQNLNHDAMYWYRQDPGQGLRLIYYSQIVNDFQKGDIAEGYSVSREKKESFPLTVTSAQKNPTAFYLCASSPGTPYGYTFGSGTRLTVV.

The chain couples TRBV27 to TRBJ2-5; 9 nucleotides align to TRBD1. The ends lost 5 bases at V and 1 base at J; junction bases unmatched: 8. Germline V gene lookup returns CDR1 MNHEY and CDR2 SMNVEV (reference sequence). There are 16 residues in the CDR3. The chain's CDR3 is CASSQGQGIPQETQYF. The CDR3, as DNA: TGTGCCAGCAGTCAGGGACAGGGAATTCCCCAAGAGACCCAGTACTTC.

V and J are TRBV30 and TRBJ1-2; no reliable D call. The CDR3 covers 14 residues. Trimming pared 4 bases from V and 5 bases from J, leaving 17 bases between. Germline CDR1 is GTSNPN and CDR2 is SVGIG (reference sequence). CDR3 loop: CAWTKLPRLYGYTF. CDR3 in DNA: TGTGCCTGGACCAAATTGCCCAGGCTATATGGCTACACCTTC.

The chain recombines TRBV27 with TRBJ2-1; tentatively, D is TRBD2 (5 bases). CDR1 is MNHEY and CDR2 is SMNVEV in the germline V gene (reference sequence). Trimming removed 5 bases from V and 7 bases from J, with 18 bases in between. CDR3 length equals 15 residues. CDR3 residues: CASSPSTPGGNEQFF. Written as DNA, the CDR3 is TGTGCCAGCAGTCCTAGCACTCCGGGTGGGAATGAGCAGTTCTTC.

This rearrangement joins TRBV6-6 to TRBJ1-5, with a weak D call TRBD1 (6 bases). Per germline, CDR1 MNHNY and CDR2 SVGAGI (reference sequence). V lost 7 bases to trimming and J lost 7 bases, with 20 bases between them. CDR3 length: 15 residues. The CDR3 region is CASKRGGGLLQPQHF. In nucleotides, the CDR3 is TGTGCCAGCAAGCGGGGTGGGGGGCTATTACAGCCCCAGCATTTT.

V is TRBV5-1 and J is TRBJ2-5; 7 bases match TRBD2. V was pared by 4 bases and J by 5 bases, with 8 bases of the junction left unmatched. CDR1 is SGHRS, CDR2 YFSETQ, per germline. The CDR3 spans 14 residues. The DNA of the CDR3 is TGCGCCAGCAGCAATACCGGACTAGTGGAGACCCAGTACTTC. Residues: CASSNTGLVETQYF.

V gene TRBV10-3 combines with J gene TRBJ1-1; TRBD1 agrees at 8 bases. The CDR3 contains 15 residues. The J segment lost 1 base and the V segment lost 3 bases, leaving 4 bases of the junction unmatched. Per the germline V gene, CDR1 is ENHRY and CDR2 is SYGVKD. DNA of the CDR3: TGTGCCATCAGTGACAGGGGGCTGGGGAACACTGAAGCTTTCTTT. It translates to CAISDRGLGNTEAFF.

V and J are TRBV6-1 and TRBJ2-3; D may be TRBD2 (6 bases). Trimming took off 3 bases at V and 0 bases at J, with 10 bases between the two ends. Germline values: CDR1 MNHNS, CDR2 SASEGT. The CDR3 runs 15 residues. CDR3 protein: CASSEAGQSTDTQYF. As DNA, the CDR3 is TGTGCCAGCAGTGAGGCGGGGCAGAGCACAGATACGCAGTATTTT.

The J gene is TRBJ2-7, the V gene TRBV29-1; D uncertain. The length of the CDR3 is 10 residues. Trimming pared 3 bases from V and 10 bases from J, leaving 10 bases between. CDR1 SQVTM and CDR2 ANQGSEA come from the germline V gene. CDR3 nucleotide sequence: TGCAGCGTTGACCTTCCTCCCCAGTACTTC. This encodes CSVDLPPQYF.